This T cell receptor beta chain came from a study of blood T cells in healthy people across ages. A second about 6 to 11 cycle PCR used barcoded and J-beta primers. Researchers report that each sample yielded at least 3 million CDR3-containing paired-end reads. TCRdb re-called the 5' RACE reads with MiXCR, one entry per CDR3 protein. The sample holds about 720,000 distinct CDR3 sequences, approximately 25% seen once. Study-level results: Changes seen in expanded clonotypes were possibly confounded by donor CMV status left unknown.

Only a few counts were recorded for this clonotype. The antigen remains undetermined. Germline V CDR1 and CDR2: SGHRS, YFSETQ. The ends were cut back, 4 bases at V and 3 bases at J, with 14 bases in the middle. CDR3 length equals 15 residues. In addition, the sample was reused for a study of T cells of mothers and their children.

The sample taken for sequencing was blood. The sequence was obtained from a boy younger than 18 in good health. The J gene is TRBJ1-5, the V gene TRBV5-1, with D tentatively TRBD1 (5 bases). CDR3 sequence: CASSPGDRFNQPQHF. The CDR3 nucleotides are TGCGCCAGCAGCCCGGGAGACAGATTCAATCAGCCCCAGCATTTT.